This T cell receptor beta chain was sequenced in a study of sequential checkpoint blockade in melanoma. For the study at large: Randomization was 1:1 between first-line nivolumab→ipilimumab and ipilimumab→nivolumab.

In this sample, this clone turned up a few times. Clones were sequenced by immunoSEQ multiplex PCR, and TCRdb holds only the in-frame ones, with some missing. The sample includes around 9,100 clones, around 70% seen only once; the top ten take under 30%. Specified treatment: randomized to nivolumab then ipilimumab (arm A) or the reverse (arm B). DNA-damaging chemotherapy had not been given to any patient beforehand. The TCR comes from a human donor with melanoma. Sequencing used CD8+ T cells sorted from blood (inferred from file names), obtained from a patient given nivolumab and ipilimumab in sequence.

For the CDR3, the DNA is TGTGCCAGCAGTTTGATCGAGGAGTCCGGGGAGCAGTACTTC. Its protein is CASSLIEESGEQYF. The rearrangement uses TRBV28 and TRBJ2-7; D not resolved. This CDR3 spans 14 amino acids. The V and J ends lost 3 bases and 7 bases respectively, with 16 bases between them. CDR1 MDHEN and CDR2 SYDVKM come from the germline V gene.